Listed below are T cell receptor beta chains from one sample, sequenced in a study of regulatory T cells in long-lasting Graves disease. From the multiplex PCR reads, TCRdb called clonotypes with MiXCR, one entry per CDR3 protein. The sample lists approximately 440,000 distinct CDR3 sequences, 15% to 20% occurring once. The sample also formed part of further work on T cells in Graves' hyperthyroidism and ophthalmopathy.

The sequencing here drew on peripheral blood mononuclear cells (PBMCs), taken at new diagnosis, from a patient treated with antithyroid drugs. The source of these receptors is a man in his forties with Graves disease. Each CDR3 is given with its conserved first and last residue. The D gene is left open where the match is weak. Clone size, where shown, is once, few, many, or a class for clones that have expanded.

TRBV3-1	TRBD2	TRBJ2-1	many	CASINRGSPGGQFF	TGTGCCAGCATCAATCGGGGTAGCCCGGGGGGTCAGTTCTTC
TRBV5-1	NA	TRBJ1-1	many	CASSEPGTPAFF	TGCGCCAGCAGCGAGCCCGGGACGCCGGCTTTCTTT
TRBV10-1	NA	TRBJ2-1	few	CASSESSAGNEQFF	TGCGCCAGCAGTGAGTCCTCGGCCGGGAATGAGCAGTTCTTC
TRBV20-1	NA	TRBJ1-2	many	CSPSGDIYGYTF	TGCAGTCCGTCCGGGGATATCTATGGCTACACCTTC
TRBV5-5	NA	TRBJ2-2	NA	CATRTLGSGTGELFF	TGTGCCACCAGGACGTTGGGGAGTGGCACCGGGGAGCTGTTTTTT
TRBV28	TRBD2	TRBJ2-4	few	CASSLGGEITKNIQYF	TGTGCCAGCAGTTTGGGAGGGGAAATAACCAAAAACATTCAGTACTTC
TRBV28	NA	TRBJ2-7	many	CASTPPPGYEQYF	TGTGCCAGCACCCCCCCCCCAGGGTACGAGCAGTACTTC
TRBV5-1	NA	TRBJ2-1	many	CASSLALAGDYNEQFF	TGCGCCAGCAGCTTGGCCCTAGCCGGTGACTACAATGAGCAGTTCTTC
TRBV5-1	TRBD1	TRBJ2-7	many	CASSLQQGNEQYF	TGCGCCAGCAGCTTGCAACAGGGGAACGAGCAGTACTTC
TRBV6-2/TRBV6-3	NA	TRBJ2-1	few	CASTKGSWQFF	TGTGCCAGCACCAAGGGGAGCTGGCAGTTCTTC
TRBV5-5	TRBD2	TRBJ2-3	many	CASSLRLAGGSDTQYF	TGTGCCAGCAGCTTGAGGCTAGCGGGAGGGTCAGATACGCAGTATTTT
TRBV2	NA	TRBJ1-1	NA	CADTSYSEAFF	TGTGCGGACACCAGTTATTCTGAAGCTTTCTTT
TRBV6-1	TRBD2	TRBJ2-4	few	CASTRGSGRNKNIQYF	TGTGCCAGCACCCGGGGGAGCGGGAGGAACAAAAACATTCAGTACTTC
TRBV5-1	TRBD1	TRBJ2-7	many	CASSWDRGEQYF	TGCGCCAGCAGCTGGGACAGGGGCGAGCAGTACTTC
TRBV5-1	NA	TRBJ1-3	few	CASSSDSSGNTIYF	TGCGCCAGCAGCTCGGACAGCTCTGGAAACACCATATATTTT
TRBV29-1	NA	TRBJ1-2	many	CSALEDYGYTF	TGCAGCGCCCTGGAGGACTATGGCTACACCTTC
TRBV5-6	TRBD2	TRBJ2-1	many	CASSLARAGGSSGRAIYNEQFF	TGTGCCAGCAGCTTGGCCCGGGCGGGGGGCAGTAGCGGGAGGGCCATCTACAATGAGCAGTTCTTC
TRBV29-1	TRBD1	TRBJ2-1	NA	CSLRDRGNSEQFF	TGCAGCCTCCGGGACAGGGGAAACAGTGAGCAGTTCTTC
TRBV20-1	TRBD1	TRBJ2-2	NA	CSASRTGGVAGELFF	TGCAGTGCTAGCCGGACAGGGGGAGTGGCCGGGGAGCTGTTTTTT
TRBV3-1	TRBD2	TRBJ2-2	NA	CASSQTRTSTGELFF	TGTGCCAGCAGCCAGACTAGGACTAGCACCGGGGAGCTGTTTTTT
TRBV29-1	NA	TRBJ1-1	NA	CSVVLQGANTEAFF	TGCAGCGTTGTTTTACAGGGCGCGAACACTGAAGCTTTCTTT
TRBV15	TRBD2	TRBJ2-7	many	CATSSPRSGREGEQYF	TGTGCCACCAGCAGCCCACGGAGCGGGAGGGAAGGCGAGCAGTACTTC
TRBV7-2	NA	TRBJ2-5	many	CASSLVLQTQYF	TGTGCCAGCAGCTTAGTCTTGCAGACCCAGTACTTC
TRBV2	TRBD1	TRBJ2-1	NA	CASNQWTTGRNEQFF	TGTGCCAGCAACCAATGGACGACAGGGAGAAATGAGCAGTTCTTC
TRBV29-1	TRBD2	TRBJ2-3	many	CSVRGAAASTDTQYF	TGCAGCGTGCGGGGGGCCGCTGCTAGCACAGATACGCAGTATTTT
TRBV3-1	NA	TRBJ2-3	many	CASSQERVGSWSTDTQYF	TGTGCCAGCAGCCAAGAAAGGGTCGGGAGTTGGAGCACAGATACGCAGTATTTT
TRBV11-2	NA	TRBJ1-1	many	CASSSRGVLNTEAFF	TGTGCCAGCAGCTCCAGAGGGGTGTTGAACACTGAAGCTTTCTTT
TRBV20-1	TRBD1	TRBJ1-1	many	CSASRGTGLTNTEAFF	TGCAGTGCTAGCCGTGGGACAGGCCTCACGAACACTGAAGCTTTCTTT
TRBV11-2	NA	TRBJ2-7	many	CASRGSGEHEQYF	TGTGCCAGCAGGGGGAGTGGGGAGCACGAGCAGTACTTC
TRBV12-3/TRBV12-4	TRBD1	TRBJ2-7	NA	CASFRDRGFGEQYF	TGTGCCAGCTTCCGGGACAGGGGCTTTGGGGAGCAGTACTTC
TRBV28	TRBD2	TRBJ2-2	many	CASSPPSGRGTGELFF	TGTGCCAGCAGTCCTCCTAGCGGGAGAGGAACCGGGGAGCTGTTTTTT
TRBV9	NA	TRBJ1-2	NA	CASSPFAGGSDGYTF	TGTGCCAGCAGCCCCTTTGCGGGGGGTTCGGATGGCTACACCTTC
TRBV3-1	NA	TRBJ2-1	few	CASSPLGGHEQFF	TGTGCCAGCAGCCCGTTGGGGGGCCATGAGCAGTTCTTC
TRBV19	NA	TRBJ2-5	few	CASSRSKEETQYF	TGTGCCAGTAGCCGGTCGAAGGAAGAGACCCAGTACTTC
TRBV28	TRBD1	TRBJ2-7	many	CASKDTGAVPEQYF	TGTGCCAGCAAAGACACAGGGGCTGTCCCCGAGCAGTACTTC
TRBV6-1	NA	TRBJ2-1	many	CASNSPGFPYNEQFF	TGTGCCAGCAACTCGCCGGGGTTTCCCTACAATGAGCAGTTCTTC
TRBV4-1	TRBD2	TRBJ2-1	NA	CASSQGTSGTRFF	TGCGCCAGCAGCCAAGGGACTAGCGGGACGCGGTTCTTC
TRBV10-3	NA	TRBJ2-7	many	CAISEPDGTYEQYF	TGTGCCATCAGTGAGCCGGACGGAACCTACGAGCAGTACTTC
TRBV20-1	NA	TRBJ2-7	many	CSASSQAVSYEQYF	TGCAGTGCTAGTTCCCAGGCAGTCAGCTACGAGCAGTACTTC
TRBV24-1	NA	TRBJ2-2	few	CATSDIGTNTGELFF	TGTGCCACCAGTGATATAGGTACTAACACCGGGGAGCTGTTTTTT
TRBV12-3/TRBV12-4	NA	TRBJ2-2	many	CASTPRLGANTGELFF	TGTGCCAGCACCCCCAGGTTGGGGGCGAACACCGGGGAGCTGTTTTTT
TRBV2	NA	TRBJ1-2	many	CASRVSGNPNGYTF	TGTGCCAGCAGAGTCAGCGGAAACCCAAATGGCTACACCTTC